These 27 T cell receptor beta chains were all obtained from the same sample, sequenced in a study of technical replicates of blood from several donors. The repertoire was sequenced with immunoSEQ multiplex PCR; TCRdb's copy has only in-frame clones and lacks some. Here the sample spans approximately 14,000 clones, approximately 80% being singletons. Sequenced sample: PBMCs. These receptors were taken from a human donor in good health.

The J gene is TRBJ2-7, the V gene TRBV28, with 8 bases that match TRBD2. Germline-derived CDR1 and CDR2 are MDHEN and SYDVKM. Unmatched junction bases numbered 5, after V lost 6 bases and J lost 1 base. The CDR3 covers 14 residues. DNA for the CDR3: TGTGCCAGCAGGGGTAGCGGGATATCCTACGAGCAGTACTTC. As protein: CASRGSGISYEQYF.

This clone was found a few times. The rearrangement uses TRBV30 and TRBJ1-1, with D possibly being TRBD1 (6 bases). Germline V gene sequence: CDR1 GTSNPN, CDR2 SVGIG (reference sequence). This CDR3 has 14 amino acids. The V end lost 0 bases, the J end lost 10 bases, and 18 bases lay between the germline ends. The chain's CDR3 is CAWSVRGQEVGAFF. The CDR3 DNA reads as TGTGCCTGGAGTGTACGGGGACAAGAGGTAGGAGCTTTCTTT.

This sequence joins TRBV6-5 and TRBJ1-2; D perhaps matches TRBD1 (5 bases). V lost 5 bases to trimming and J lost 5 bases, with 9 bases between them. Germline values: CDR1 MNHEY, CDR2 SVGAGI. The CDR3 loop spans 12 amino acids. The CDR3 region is CASSRGTYGYTF. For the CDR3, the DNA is TGTGCCAGCAGTCGCGGGACTTATGGCTACACCTTC.

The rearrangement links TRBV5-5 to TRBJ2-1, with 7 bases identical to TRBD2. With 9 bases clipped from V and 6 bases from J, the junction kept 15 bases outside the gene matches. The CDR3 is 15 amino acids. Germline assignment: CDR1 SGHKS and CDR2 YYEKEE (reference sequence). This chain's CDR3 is CATATRSGNGNEQFF. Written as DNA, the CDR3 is TGTGCCACCGCCACCCGGAGCGGGAATGGCAATGAGCAGTTCTTC.

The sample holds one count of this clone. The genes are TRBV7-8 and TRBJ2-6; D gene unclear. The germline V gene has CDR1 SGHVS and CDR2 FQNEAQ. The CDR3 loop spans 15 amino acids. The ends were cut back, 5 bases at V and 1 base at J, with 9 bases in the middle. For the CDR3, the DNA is TGTGCCAGCAGCGCGATCACTTCTGGGGCCAACGTCCTGACTTTC. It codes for CASSAITSGANVLTF.

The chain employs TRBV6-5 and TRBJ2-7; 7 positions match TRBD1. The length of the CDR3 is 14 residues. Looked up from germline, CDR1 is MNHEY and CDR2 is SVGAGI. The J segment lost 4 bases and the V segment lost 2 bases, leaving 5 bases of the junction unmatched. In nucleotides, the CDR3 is TGTGCCAGCAGTTACGACAGGGTACGGTACGAGCAGTACTTC. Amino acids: CASSYDRVRYEQYF.

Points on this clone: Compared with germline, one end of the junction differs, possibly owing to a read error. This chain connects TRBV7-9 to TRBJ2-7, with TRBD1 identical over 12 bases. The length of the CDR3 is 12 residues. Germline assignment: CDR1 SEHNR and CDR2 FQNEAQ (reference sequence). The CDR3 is CASSTGQGALHF. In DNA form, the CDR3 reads TGTGCCAGCAGCACGGGACAGGGGGCGCTGCACTTC.

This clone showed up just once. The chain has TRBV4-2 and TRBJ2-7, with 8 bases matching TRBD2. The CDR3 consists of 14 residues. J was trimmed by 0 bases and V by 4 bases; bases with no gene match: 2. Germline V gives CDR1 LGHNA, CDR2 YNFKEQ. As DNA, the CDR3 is TGTGCCAGCAGCCCGACTAGCGACTCCTACGAGCAGTACTTC. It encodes CASSPTSDSYEQYF.

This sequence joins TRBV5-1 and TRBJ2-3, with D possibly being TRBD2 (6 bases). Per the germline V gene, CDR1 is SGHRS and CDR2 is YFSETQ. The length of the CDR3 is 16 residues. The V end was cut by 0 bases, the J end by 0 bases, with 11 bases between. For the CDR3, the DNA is TGCGCCAGCAGCTTGGGTAGCGGCCGCAGCACAGATACGCAGTATTTT. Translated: CASSLGSGRSTDTQYF.

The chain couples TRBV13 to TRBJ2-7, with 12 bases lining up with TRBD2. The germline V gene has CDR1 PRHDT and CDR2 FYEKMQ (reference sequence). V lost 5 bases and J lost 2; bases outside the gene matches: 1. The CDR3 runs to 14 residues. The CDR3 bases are TGTGCCAGCAGCCTAGCGGGAGGGCCCTACGAGCAGTACTTC. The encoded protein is CASSLAGGPYEQYF.

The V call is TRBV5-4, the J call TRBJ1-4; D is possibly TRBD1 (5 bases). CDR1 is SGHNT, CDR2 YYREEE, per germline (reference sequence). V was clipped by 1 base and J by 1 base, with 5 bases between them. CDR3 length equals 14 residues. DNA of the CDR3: TGTGCCAGCAGCTTGCAGGGAACTAATGAAAAACTGTTTTTT. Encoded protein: CASSLQGTNEKLFF.

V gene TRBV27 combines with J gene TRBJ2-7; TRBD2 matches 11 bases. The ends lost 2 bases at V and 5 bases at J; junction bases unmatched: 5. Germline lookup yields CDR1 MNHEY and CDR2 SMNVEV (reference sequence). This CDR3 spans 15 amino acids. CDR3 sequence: CASSLGTSGSNEQYF. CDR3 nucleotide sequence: TGTGCCAGCAGTTTAGGGACTAGCGGTTCTAACGAGCAGTACTTC.

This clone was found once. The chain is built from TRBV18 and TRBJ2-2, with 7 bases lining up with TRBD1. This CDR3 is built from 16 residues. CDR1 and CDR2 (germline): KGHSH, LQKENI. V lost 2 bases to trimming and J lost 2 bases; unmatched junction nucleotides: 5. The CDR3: CASSPSGTANTGELFF. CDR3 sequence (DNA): TGTGCCAGCTCACCAAGTGGGACAGCCAACACCGGGGAGCTGTTTTTT.

The CDR3 DNA reads TGTGCCAGCGGGGGGACAGGGGGCCGGGGCAATGAGCAGTTCTTC. Translating gives CASGGTGGRGNEQFF. This chain joins TRBV27 and TRBJ2-1, with 12 bases lining up with TRBD1. Germline V gene data show CDR1 as MNHEY and CDR2 as SMNVEV (reference sequence). The junction had 8 bases not matched to a gene; V was cut back by 8 bases and J by 6 bases. This CDR3 region has 15 residues.

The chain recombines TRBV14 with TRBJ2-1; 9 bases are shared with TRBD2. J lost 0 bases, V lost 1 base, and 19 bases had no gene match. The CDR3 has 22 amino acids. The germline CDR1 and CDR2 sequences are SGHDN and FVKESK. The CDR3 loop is CASSQGVIDRLAGDDSYNEQFF. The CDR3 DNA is TGTGCCAGCAGCCAAGGAGTGATAGATCGATTAGCGGGAGACGACTCCTACAATGAGCAGTTCTTC.

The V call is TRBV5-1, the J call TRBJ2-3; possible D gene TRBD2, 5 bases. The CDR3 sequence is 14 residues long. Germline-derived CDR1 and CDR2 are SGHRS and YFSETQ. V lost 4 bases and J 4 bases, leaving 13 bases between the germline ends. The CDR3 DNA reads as TGCGCCAGCAGCCGGGATAGAGAGGCAGATACGCAGTATTTT. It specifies CASSRDREADTQYF.

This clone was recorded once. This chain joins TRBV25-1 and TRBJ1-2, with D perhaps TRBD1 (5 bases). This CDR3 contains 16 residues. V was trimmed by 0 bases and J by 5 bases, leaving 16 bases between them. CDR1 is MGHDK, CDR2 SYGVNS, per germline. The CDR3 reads CASSEYGQGARYGYTF. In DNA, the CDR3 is TGTGCCAGCAGTGAATATGGCCAAGGGGCACGTTATGGCTACACCTTC.

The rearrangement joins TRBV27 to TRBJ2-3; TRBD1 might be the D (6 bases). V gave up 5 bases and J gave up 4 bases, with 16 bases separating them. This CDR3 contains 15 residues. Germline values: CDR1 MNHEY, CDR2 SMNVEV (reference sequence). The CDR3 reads CASSLQGRGPDTQYF. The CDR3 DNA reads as TGTGCCAGCAGTCTACAGGGTAGGGGACCAGATACGCAGTATTTT.

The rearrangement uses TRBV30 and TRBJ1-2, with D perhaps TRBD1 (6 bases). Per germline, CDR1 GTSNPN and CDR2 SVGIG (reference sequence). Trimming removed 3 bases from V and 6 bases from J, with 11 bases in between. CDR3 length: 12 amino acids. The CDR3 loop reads CAWSWGPDGYTF. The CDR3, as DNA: TGTGCCTGGAGCTGGGGGCCGGATGGCTACACCTTC.

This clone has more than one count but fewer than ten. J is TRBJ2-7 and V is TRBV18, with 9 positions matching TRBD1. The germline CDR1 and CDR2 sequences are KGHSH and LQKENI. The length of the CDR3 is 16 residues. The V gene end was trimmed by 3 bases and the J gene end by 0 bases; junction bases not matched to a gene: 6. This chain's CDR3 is CASSPALGQGSYEQYF. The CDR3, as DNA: TGTGCCAGCTCACCGGCCCTGGGACAGGGCTCCTACGAGCAGTACTTC.

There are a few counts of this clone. Here the CDR3 DNA reads TGTGCCAGCAGCAAACTAGCGGGAGTAGCTGAGCAGTACTTC. Its protein product is CASSKLAGVAEQYF. The V gene is TRBV7-2, the J gene TRBJ2-7; TRBD2 agrees at 11 bases. V dropped 5 bases and J dropped 7; count of bases not matched to a gene: 7. The CDR3 spans 14 residues. Per germline, CDR1 SGHTA and CDR2 FQGNSA.

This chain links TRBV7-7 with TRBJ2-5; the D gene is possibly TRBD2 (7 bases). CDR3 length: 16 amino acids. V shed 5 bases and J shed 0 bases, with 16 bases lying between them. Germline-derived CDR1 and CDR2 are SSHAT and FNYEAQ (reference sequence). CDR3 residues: CASSLGGAAYQETQYF. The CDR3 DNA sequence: TGTGCCAGCAGCCTTGGGGGGGCGGCCTACCAAGAGACCCAGTACTTC.

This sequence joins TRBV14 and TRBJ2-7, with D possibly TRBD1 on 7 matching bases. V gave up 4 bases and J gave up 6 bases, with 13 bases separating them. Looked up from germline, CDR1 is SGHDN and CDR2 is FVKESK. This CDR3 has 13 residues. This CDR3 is CASSLRQGGEQYF. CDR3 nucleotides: TGTGCCAGCAGCCTCCGACAGGGAGGCGAGCAGTACTTC.

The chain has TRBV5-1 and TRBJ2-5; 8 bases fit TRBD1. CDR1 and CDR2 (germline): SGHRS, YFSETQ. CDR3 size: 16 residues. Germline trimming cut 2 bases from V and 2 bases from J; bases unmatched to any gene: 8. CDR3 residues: CASSLGTGQGQETQYF. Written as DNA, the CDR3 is TGCGCCAGCAGCTTAGGGACAGGTCAGGGGCAAGAGACCCAGTACTTC.

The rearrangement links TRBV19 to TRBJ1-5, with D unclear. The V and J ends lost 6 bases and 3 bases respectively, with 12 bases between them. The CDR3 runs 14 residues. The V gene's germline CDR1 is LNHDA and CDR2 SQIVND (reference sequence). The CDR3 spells CASRVARINQPQHF. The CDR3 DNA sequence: TGTGCCAGTAGGGTGGCGCGGATCAATCAGCCCCAGCATTTT.

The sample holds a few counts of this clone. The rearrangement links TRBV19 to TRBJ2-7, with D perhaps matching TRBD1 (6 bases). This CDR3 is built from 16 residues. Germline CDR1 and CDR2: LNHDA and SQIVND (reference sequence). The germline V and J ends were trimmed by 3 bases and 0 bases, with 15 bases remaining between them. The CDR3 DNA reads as TGTGCCAGTAGTATCGTGAGGGGGTCGGGCTCCTACGAGCAGTACTTC. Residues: CASSIVRGSGSYEQYF.

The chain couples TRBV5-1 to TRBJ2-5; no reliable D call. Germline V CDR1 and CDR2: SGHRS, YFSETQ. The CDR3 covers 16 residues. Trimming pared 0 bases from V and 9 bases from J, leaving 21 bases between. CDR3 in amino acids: CASSLEINSLPVAQYF. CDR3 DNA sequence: TGCGCCAGCAGCTTGGAGATTAACAGTTTACCCGTGGCCCAGTACTTC.